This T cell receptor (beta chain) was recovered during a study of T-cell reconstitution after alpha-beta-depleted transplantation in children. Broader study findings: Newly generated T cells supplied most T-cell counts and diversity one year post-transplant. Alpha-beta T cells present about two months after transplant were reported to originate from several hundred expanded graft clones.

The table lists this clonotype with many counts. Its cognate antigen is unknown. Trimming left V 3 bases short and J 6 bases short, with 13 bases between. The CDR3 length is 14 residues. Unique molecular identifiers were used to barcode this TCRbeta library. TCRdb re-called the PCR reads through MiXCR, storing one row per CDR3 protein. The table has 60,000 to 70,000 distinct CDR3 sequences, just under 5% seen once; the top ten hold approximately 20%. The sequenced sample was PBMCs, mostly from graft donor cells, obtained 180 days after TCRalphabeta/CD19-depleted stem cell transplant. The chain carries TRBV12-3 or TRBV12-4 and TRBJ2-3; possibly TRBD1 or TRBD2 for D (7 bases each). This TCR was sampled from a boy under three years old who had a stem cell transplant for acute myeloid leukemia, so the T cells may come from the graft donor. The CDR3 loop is CASSLTGRADTQYF. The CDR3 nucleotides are TGTGCCAGCAGTTTGACAGGGAGGGCGGATACGCAGTATTTT.